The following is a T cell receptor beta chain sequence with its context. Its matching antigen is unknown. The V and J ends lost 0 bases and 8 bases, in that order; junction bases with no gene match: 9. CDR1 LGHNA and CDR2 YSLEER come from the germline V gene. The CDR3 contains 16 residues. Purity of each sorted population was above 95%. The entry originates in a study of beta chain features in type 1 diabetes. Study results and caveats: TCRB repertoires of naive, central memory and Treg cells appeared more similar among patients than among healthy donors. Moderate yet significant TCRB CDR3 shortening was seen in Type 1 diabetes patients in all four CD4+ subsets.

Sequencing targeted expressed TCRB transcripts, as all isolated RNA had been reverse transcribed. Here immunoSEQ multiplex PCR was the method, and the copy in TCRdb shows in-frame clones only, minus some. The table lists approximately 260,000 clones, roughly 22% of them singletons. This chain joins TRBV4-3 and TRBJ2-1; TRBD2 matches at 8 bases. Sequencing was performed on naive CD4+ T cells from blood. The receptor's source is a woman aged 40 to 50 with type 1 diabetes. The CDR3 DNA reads TGCGCCAGCAGCCAAGAAGGTCCGGCGGGGGGACATGAGCAGTTCTTC. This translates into CASSQEGPAGGHEQFF.